The following is a T cell receptor (beta chain) sequence with its context. The CDR3 sequence is 13 residues long. V was pared by 6 bases and J by 4 bases, with 14 bases between. CDR1 is SQVTM and CDR2 is ANQGSEA in the germline V gene. The data originate from a study of blood T cell repertoires in COVID-19. At the level of the study: The origin of the acute and convalescent COVID-19 samples was the United States, Italy and Spain.

It was during active infection that Seattle patients were enrolled and then longitudinally followed. The assay was immunoSEQ multiplex PCR, and TCRdb's table has in-frame clones only and misses some. This sample yields about 24,000 clones, of which less than 90% are seen a single time; 27% belongs to the top ten. This clonotype was sampled from a man between 70 and 80 years old with COVID-19, enrolled during active disease. The J gene is TRBJ2-3, the V gene TRBV29-1; D may be TRBD2 (5 bases). The sequenced material came from peripheral blood. The CDR3 DNA sequence: TGCAGCGTCAGTCCGACCGGGGCAGATACGCAGTATTTT. Its protein product is CSVSPTGADTQYF.